This TCR beta chain was captured by sequencing in a study of regulatory T cells in long-lasting Graves disease. This clonotype occurred many times. With iRepertoire HTBI primers and Arm-PCR of CDR3 regions, TCR beta libraries were built. TCRdb reprocessed the multiplex PCR reads with MiXCR, giving one entry per CDR3 protein. The sample consists of about 560,000 distinct CDR3 sequences, roughly a sixth of them appearing once. Time point here: newly diagnosed GD, antithyroid drugs for less than 3 months. PBMC RNA was the source of the TCR library. The V segment lost 5 bases and the J segment 13 bases; nucleotides outside the gene matches: 6. CDR3 length equals 12 residues. The same sample was also used in a study of T cells in Graves' hyperthyroidism and ophthalmopathy.

Source: peripheral blood mononuclear cells (PBMCs), taken at new diagnosis, from a patient treated with antithyroid drugs. The chain joins TRBV12-3 or TRBV12-4 to TRBJ2-7; 12 bases line up with TRBD1. This sequence originates from a man younger than 35 with Graves disease. The CDR3 loop is CASSPRDRGLYF. DNA for the CDR3: TGTGCCAGCAGTCCTAGGGACAGGGGGCTCTACTTC.